What follows describes a single T cell receptor beta chain. The antigen is unknown. Germline V CDR1 and CDR2: GTSNPN, SVGIG (reference sequence). The V gene lost 1 base and the J gene lost 4 bases, with 13 bases spanning the gap. The CDR3 totals 14 residues. The TCR alpha and TCR beta cDNA libraries, bearing sample barcodes and UMIs, were generated by 5'RACE using constant-segment primers. Each CDR3 protein is one row after TCRdb ran MiXCR on the 5' RACE reads. The sample yields 120,000 to 150,000 distinct CDR3 sequences, around 5.8% seen once. The record originates from a study of T-cell memory formation after mild COVID-19. Findings of the study overall: What remained unconfirmed was the SARS-CoV-2 specificity of second-wave clones peaking on day 37. Clones that contracted clustered mainly in CM and EM if CD4+ and in EMRA if CD8+.

Material: PBMCs or a T cell subset sorted from them (not recorded which). The chain recombines TRBV30 with TRBJ1-2; no reliable D call. This TCR was sampled from an adult woman who had mild COVID-19 (a few samples of this study predate the infection). Cell type and time point are not known. CDR3 bases: TGTGCCTGGAGTGAGGGTCGGGGTGCCTATGGCTACACCTTC. It specifies CAWSEGRGAYGYTF.